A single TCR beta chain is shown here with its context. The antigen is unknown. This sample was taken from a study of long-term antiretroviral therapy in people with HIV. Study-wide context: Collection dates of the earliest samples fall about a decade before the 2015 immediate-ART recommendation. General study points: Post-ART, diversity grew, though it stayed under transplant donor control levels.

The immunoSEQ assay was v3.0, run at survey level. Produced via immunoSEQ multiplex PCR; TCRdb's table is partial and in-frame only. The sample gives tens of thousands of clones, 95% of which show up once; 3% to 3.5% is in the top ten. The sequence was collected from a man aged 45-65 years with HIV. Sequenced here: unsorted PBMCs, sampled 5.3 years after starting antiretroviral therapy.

CDR3 DNA sequence: TGTGCCAGCAGTCTCCAGACTAGCGGGGGGTACACCGGGGAGCTGTTTTTT. It codes for CASSLQTSGGYTGELFF. The chain is built from TRBV11-3 and TRBJ2-2; 13 bases are shared with TRBD2. This CDR3 contains 17 residues. CDR1 and CDR2 from the germline V gene are SGHNT and YENEEA. V trimming: 6 bases; J trimming: 3 bases; junction bases outside the gene matches: 7.